The entry that follows covers one T cell receptor beta chain sequence. The antigen is unknown. PCR employed 60 Vbeta and 13 Jbeta primers. Only in-frame clones appear in the TCRdb table, and some are missing; sequencing was by immunoSEQ multiplex PCR. The data contain under 150,000 clones, around nine tenths of them singletons. This record comes from a study of cytomegalovirus exposure and HLA in healthy donors. Study details: For the roughly 390 genotyped donors, more than 65% fell within the Caucasian-associated ancestry cluster.

Healthy donors of bone marrow made up the group. Study-wide results and limits: The only immune exposure information that was available was CMV serostatus.

Source material: PBMCs. The receptor comes from a young woman in good health and CMV-seronegative.

The CDR3 coding sequence is TGTGCCAGCAGCGTAGCGTATAGCTCCTACAATGAGCAGTTCTTC. It translates to CASSVAYSSYNEQFF. This chain joins TRBV9 and TRBJ2-1, with D uncertain. The CDR3 sequence is 15 residues long. Germline CDR1 is SGDLS and CDR2 is YYNGEE. Trimming removed 0 bases from V and 0 bases from J, with 7 bases in between.